One sample yielded the 9 T cell receptor beta chains listed below, sequenced in a study of blood T cells in healthy people across ages. A sample-barcoded 5' primer and a J-beta primer mix were used in a second PCR of roughly 7 to 12 cycles. TCRdb re-called the 5' RACE reads through MiXCR, storing one row per CDR3 protein. This sample has about 700,000 distinct CDR3 sequences, with 32% found just once. The material sequenced was blood. These receptors originate from a woman older than 75 in good health.

This clonotype was counted many times. J is TRBJ2-4 and V is TRBV7-2; maybe TRBD1 (5 bases). V shed 5 bases and J shed 5 bases, with 16 bases lying between them. There are 15 residues in the CDR3. Germline values: CDR1 SGHTA, CDR2 FQGNSA. The CDR3 loop is CASSQGFNRQNIQYF. In nucleotides, the CDR3 is TGTGCCAGCAGCCAAGGGTTCAACAGGCAAAACATTCAGTACTTC.

V usage is TRBV6-6 and J usage is TRBJ1-5, with TRBD1 as a possible D gene (5 bases). The CDR3 runs to 13 residues. Looked up from germline, CDR1 is MNHNY and CDR2 is SVGAGI (reference sequence). Trimming took off 5 bases at V and 12 bases at J, with 17 bases between the two ends. The CDR3 coding sequence is TGTGCCAGCAGTCCCGGGACGAATAATAGCCAGCATTTT. It translates to CASSPGTNNSQHF.

This clonotype was counted many times. A single base separates this from a much larger clone, so it may be a read error. The chain is built from TRBV7-2 and TRBJ2-5; D is possibly TRBD2 (5 bases). The V gene lost 2 bases and the J gene lost 3 bases, with 16 bases spanning the gap. The length of the CDR3 is 16 residues. CDR1 SGHTA and CDR2 FQGNSA come from the germline V gene. In DNA, the CDR3 is TGTGCCAGCAGCTTAATATCCGGGATGGGAGAAGAGACCCAGTACTTC. Translated: CASSLISGMGEETQYF.

This clonotype showed up just a few times. V is TRBV5-1 and J is TRBJ1-1, with D perhaps TRBD1 (6 bases). CDR3 length: 15 residues. Deletions cut 2 bases from V and 0 bases from J, with 11 bases between. Germline loops: CDR1 SGHRS, CDR2 YFSETQ. DNA of the CDR3: TGCGCCAGCAGCTTACCAGGGGCTTTGAACACTGAAGCTTTCTTT. It specifies CASSLPGALNTEAFF.

As to this clonotype: A junction boundary mismatches the germline segment, possibly from a read error. The CDR3 is CPSSLRGPVTEAFF. For the CDR3, the DNA is TGTCCCAGCAGCCTCAGGGGGCCCGTAACTGAAGCTTTCTTT. The genes are TRBV6-5 and TRBJ1-1, with 8 bases lining up with TRBD1. Germline V gives CDR1 MNHEY, CDR2 SVGAGI. CDR3 length: 14 amino acids.

This clonotype was seen many times. The chain is built from TRBV5-1 and TRBJ2-3; D not resolved. V was cut by 4 bases and J by 1 base, with 10 bases left in between. CDR3 size: 14 residues. CDR1 is SGHRS and CDR2 is YFSETQ in the germline V gene. DNA for the CDR3: TGCGCCAGCAGCCACGACATACGCACAGATACGCAGTATTTT. It encodes CASSHDIRTDTQYF.

In its sample, this clonotype was seen many times. The chain is built from TRBV7-9 and TRBJ2-3; 14 nucleotides match TRBD2. J was trimmed by 4 bases and V by 0 bases; bases with no gene match: 3. Germline V gives CDR1 SEHNR, CDR2 FQNEAQ (reference sequence). The CDR3 consists of 17 residues. The CDR3 region has the DNA TGTGCCAGCAGCTTAGCTCCGGGACTAGCGGGGGCAGATACGCAGTATTTT. Residues: CASSLAPGLAGADTQYF. Full variable domain (missing parts from reference TRBV7-9 and TRBJ2-3): DTGVSQNPRHKITKRGQNVTFRCDPISEHNRLYWYRQTLGQGPEFLTYFQNEAQLEKSRLLSDRFSAERPKGSFSTLEIQRTEQGDSAMYLCASSLAPGLAGADTQYFGPGTRLTVL.

With respect to this clonotype: Since a much larger clone is just one base distant, this may be a read error. The genes are TRBV5-1 and TRBJ1-6; 12 bases map to TRBD1. The germline CDR1 and CDR2 sequences are SGHRS and YFSETQ. CDR3 length: 15 amino acids. The V segment lost 4 bases and the J segment 10 bases; nucleotides outside the gene matches: 6. The CDR3 is CASSKGQGASSPLHF. The CDR3 region has the DNA TGCGCCAGCAGCAAGGGACAGGGGGCATCCTCACCCCTCCACTTT.

A word on this clonotype: An end of the junction differs from the germline gene, which may be a read error. J is TRBJ1-2 and V is TRBV18; 8 bases are a match to TRBD1. Germline-derived CDR1 and CDR2 are KGHSH and LQKENI. The CDR3 is 16 amino acids. The CDR3 loop is CASSQGARPVTDGHTF. Here the CDR3 DNA reads TGTGCCAGCTCCCAGGGGGCGCGGCCCGTTACGGATGGCCACACCTTC.